The rows below give T cell receptor beta chains drawn from one sample of a study of shared clonotypes between healthy human individuals. Only in-frame clones appear in the TCRdb table, and some are missing; sequencing was by immunoSEQ multiplex PCR. Counted here are some 2 million clones, about 95% occurring once; the ten biggest clones make up 0.85% to 1.2%. Specimen: naive CD8+ T cells sorted from blood. Receptors were obtained from a young man in good health. CDR3s include the opening cysteine and the closing phenylalanine or tryptophan. The order of the fields is clone size, D gene, V gene, J gene, CDR3 DNA, CDR3 protein. A D gene is named only where the DNA matches it firmly. Clone size is not always given. Where it is, it says once, few, many or a class for expanded clones.

-	-	TRBV10-3	TRBJ1-1	TGTGCCATCAGTGACGTGGAGGGAGGGCAAACTGAAGCTTTCTTT	CAISDVEGGQTEAFF
-	-	TRBV11-2	TRBJ2-5	TGTGCCAGCAGTAGTTACCAAGAGACCCAGTACTTC	CASSSYQETQYF
-	TRBD1	TRBV7-2	TRBJ1-5	TGTGCCAGCAGCTTAGAGGGACAGGGCCAATATTATAGCAATCAGCCCCAGCATTTT	CASSLEGQGQYYSNQPQHF
-	TRBD2	TRBV14	TRBJ2-5	TGTGCCAGCAGCCAAGTTGGACTAGGAGAGACCCAGTACTTC	CASSQVGLGETQYF
once	-	TRBV5-1	TRBJ1-1	TGCGCCAGCAGCCTCCTCGCTGTGAACACTGAAGCTTTCTTT	CASSLLAVNTEAFF
-	TRBD1	TRBV30	TRBJ1-6	TGTGCCTGGAGAGACTCCGGGACAGGGGGCCCTTCACCCCTCCACTTT	CAWRDSGTGGPSPLHF
-	-	TRBV9	TRBJ2-1	TGTGCCAGCAGCGCCTCTTGGGGCTTATCCTCCTACAATGAGCAGTTCTTC	CASSASWGLSSYNEQFF
-	TRBD2	TRBV28	TRBJ2-7	TGTGCCAGCAGTTTTAGCGGGGGGATGGACGAGCAGTACTTC	CASSFSGGMDEQYF
-	TRBD1	TRBV6-1	TRBJ2-7	TGTGCCAGCAGGAAGACAGGGGATCCTTACGAGCAGTACTTC	CASRKTGDPYEQYF
-	-	TRBV6-5	TRBJ1-1	TGTGCCAGCGGGGAAGGGGCTGAAGCTTTCTTT	CASGEGAEAFF
-	TRBD1	TRBV5-4	TRBJ1-5	TGTGCCAGCAGCTTTGACAGGGACCAGCCCCAGCATTTT	CASSFDRDQPQHF
-	TRBD2	TRBV27	TRBJ2-5	TGTGCCAGCCGGGACAGCGGACTAGCGGGGGGACAAGAGACCCAGTACTTC	CASRDSGLAGGQETQYF
-	-	TRBV4-3	TRBJ2-7	TGCGCCAGCAGCCAAGAACCCCTCTACGAGCAGTACTTC	CASSQEPLYEQYF
-	-	TRBV23-1	TRBJ1-5	TGCGCCAGCAGTCAAAGGGTTAAGAGAGGTCAGCCCCAGCATTTT	CASSQRVKRGQPQHF
-	-	TRBV12-1	TRBJ2-7	TGTGCCAGCAGCCCCAGATTACCAAGCTCCTACGAGCAGTACTTC	CASSPRLPSSYEQYF
-	-	TRBV28	TRBJ2-3	TGTGCCAGCAGTTTATCCCTAGCATCAGACATCACAGATACGCAGTATTTT	CASSLSLASDITDTQYF
-	-	TRBV4-3	TRBJ2-1	TGCGCCAGCAGCCAGGGACTCACAGAGTTCGGTTACAATGAGCAGTTCTTC	CASSQGLTEFGYNEQFF
once	-	TRBV29-1	TRBJ2-5	TGCAGCGTTGAAGATTGGGACTGGCAGACCCAGTACTTC	CSVEDWDWQTQYF